This T cell receptor (beta chain) came from a study of CD8 T cells in Susac syndrome. It was negative isolation that provided the CD8+ and CD4+ T cells, whereas TEMRA cells were enriched by FACS. CDR1 SGHRS and CDR2 YFSETQ come from the germline V gene. This CDR3 is built from 17 residues. The V segment lost 4 bases and the J segment 2 bases; nucleotides outside the gene matches: 8. RNA amounts of about 0.5 to 1 ug underwent reverse transcription with random hexamers. A single record per CDR3 protein comes from TCRdb applying MiXCR to the immunoSEQ multiplex PCR reads. The sample lists roughly 120,000 distinct CDR3 sequences; approximately 96% were seen once.

The rearrangement joins TRBV5-1 to TRBJ2-3; 12 bases agree with TRBD2. The sample consisted of CD4+ T cells from PBMCs. This sequence was found in a human donor in good health. CDR3 nucleotides: TGCGCCAGCAGCCTACGGACTAGCGGGGTTACCACAGATACGCAGTATTTT. This sequence encodes CASSLRTSGVTTDTQYF.